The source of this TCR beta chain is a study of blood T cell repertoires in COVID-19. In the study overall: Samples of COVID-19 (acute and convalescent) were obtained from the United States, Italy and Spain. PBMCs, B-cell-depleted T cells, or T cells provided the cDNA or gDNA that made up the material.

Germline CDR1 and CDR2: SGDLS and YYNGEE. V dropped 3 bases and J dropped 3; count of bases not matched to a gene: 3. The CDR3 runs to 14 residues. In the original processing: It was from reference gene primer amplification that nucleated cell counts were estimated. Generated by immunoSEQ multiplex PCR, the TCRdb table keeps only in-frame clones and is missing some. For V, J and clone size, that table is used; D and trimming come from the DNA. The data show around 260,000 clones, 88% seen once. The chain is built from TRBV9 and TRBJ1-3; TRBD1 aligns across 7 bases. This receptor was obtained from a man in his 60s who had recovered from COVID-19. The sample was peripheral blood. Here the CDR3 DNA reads TGTGCCAGCAGCGGACGGGACAGTGGAAACACCATATATTTT. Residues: CASSGRDSGNTIYF.